This is a list of T cell receptor beta chains from one sample in a study of technical replicates of blood from several donors. Some clones are missing from TCRdb's copy, which holds only in-frame ones; the method was immunoSEQ multiplex PCR. The repertoire holds about 84,000 clones, with 93% as singletons. Input material: T cells isolated from PBMCs. These receptors all stem from a human donor in good health. The CDR3 runs from the conserved cysteine through the conserved F or W. The D gene is left open where the match is weak.

J gene,D gene,V gene,CDR3 protein
TRBJ2-1,TRBD2,TRBV11-2,CASSPQGGRAKNEQFF
TRBJ2-7,TRBD2,TRBV11-2,CASSLGSSGGYEQYF
TRBJ2-1,TRBD2,TRBV7-9,CASSSRLAGEKQFF
TRBJ2-7,NA,TRBV5-5,CASSLADSLYEQYF
TRBJ1-2,NA,TRBV20-1,CSATGQYGYTF
TRBJ1-1,NA,TRBV4-2,CASTVLGSTEAFF
TRBJ2-1,TRBD2,TRBV28,CASSLRAGGQFF
TRBJ1-5,TRBD1,TRBV7-9,CASGLDRENQPQHF
TRBJ2-1,TRBD2,TRBV9,CASSDGTSGYNEQFF
TRBJ2-1,TRBD1,TRBV4-1,CASSQPLRDRSHNEQFF
TRBJ2-2,NA,TRBV11-3,CASSLRETGELFF
TRBJ2-5,NA,TRBV5-8,CASSYRLQETQYF
TRBJ2-7,TRBD1,TRBV7-6,CASSQTGTGEYEQYF
TRBJ2-7,NA,TRBV11-3,CASSLGPNTYEQYF
TRBJ2-7,NA,TRBV11-3,CASSLGWAQFRGFTYEQYF
TRBJ2-7,NA,TRBV14,CASSFRYEQYF
TRBJ2-5,NA,TRBV4-1,CASAARGQETQYF
TRBJ2-6,NA,TRBV28,CASIGGSSGANVLTF
TRBJ2-1,NA,TRBV28,CASSSGDVSYNEQFF
TRBJ1-6,NA,TRBV27,CASSFKLGQYASPLHF
TRBJ2-1,TRBD2,TRBV4-1,CASSQGLAGENEQFF
TRBJ1-1,NA,TRBV4-1,CASSQDSNRVPEAFF
TRBJ1-1,TRBD1,TRBV4-1,CASSQDLFGQGITEAFF
TRBJ2-3,TRBD1,TRBV7-9,CASSLGGTGRDTQYF
TRBJ2-2,NA,TRBV5-1,CASSFYPRGNTGELFF
TRBJ1-1,TRBD1,TRBV7-3,CASSLGGEAGGKNTEAFF
TRBJ2-3,TRBD2,TRBV4-2,CASSQEQAGGPEDTQYF
TRBJ1-1,NA,TRBV5-1,CASSLGTGGTEAFF
TRBJ2-1,TRBD1,TRBV13,CASSPGGRNEQFF
TRBJ2-3,NA,TRBV9,CASSTGQGGSTDTQYF
TRBJ2-1,NA,TRBV5-1,CASSLAGEIEYNEQFF
TRBJ1-2,TRBD1,TRBV18,CASSPQSGGPLGFGYTF
TRBJ2-7,TRBD1,TRBV28,CATQGSPGYEQYF
TRBJ1-5,NA,TRBV19,CASSPQGAMNQPQHF
TRBJ2-7,NA,TRBV19,CASSMVSGPFAEQYF
TRBJ2-3,NA,TRBV5-1,CASSFRGRENTDTQYF
TRBJ2-7,TRBD2,TRBV2,CASKASGRYWQYF
TRBJ2-7,TRBD2,TRBV29-1,CSVGLANEQYF
TRBJ2-7,TRBD1,TRBV7-8,CASSLAGGPGQGHALYEQYF
TRBJ2-5,NA,TRBV19,CASRPEGYQETQYF